The TCR beta chain described here comes from a study of cytomegalovirus exposure and HLA in healthy donors (dated by TCRdb to the late 2010s). General notes on the study: According to an earlier analysis of a few hundred of the donors, about 179 million T cells yielded over 100 million unique TCR beta sequences and 276 Gb of sequence data. A separate validation cohort of over a hundred different subjects was used in addition to the 666-subject first cohort. The study combined high-throughput TCR immunosequencing, statistical association of individual TCRs with disease status, and machine learning to predict cytomegalovirus infection status. The study profiled the T cell repertoires of under 850 subjects by immunosequencing and related them to cytomegalovirus serostatus. The aim of the study was to test whether cataloging public T cell receptors could identify signatures of past pathogen exposure. An earlier analysis of approximately 640 of the donors applied high-throughput TCR beta sequencing to assess whether each TCR beta V gene segment acted as functional or pseudogenic. Roughly five DR-DQ haplotypes were handled as single units for association and clustering because linkage in the cohort was strong. Class I and class II HLA loci were covered by the typing at four-digit resolution. A later genetic analysis took genome-wide SNP genotypes for about 65% of the 666 donors and used that subset as a discovery cohort. The later analysis used no new phenotypic data to find candidate immune exposures, relying instead on TCR beta sequences and their occurrence across donors. Alongside the repertoire data, information on donor age, sex, ethnicity and CMV serostatus was compiled. Every discovery cohort repertoire had been produced on one sequencing platform. In a later analysis, previously published TCR beta repertoires from about 640 donors were re-analyzed and high-resolution HLA genotyping was added so that TCR occurrence patterns could be studied. Of the approximately 400 genotyped donors, around 81% fell in the genetic ancestry cluster associated with self-reported Caucasian donors. The number of donors typed differed by locus, with about 629-630 for A, B, C, DRB1 and DQB1, about 500 for DQA1, 600 to 610 for DPA1, and over 400 for DPB1. Among 300 to 500 genotyped donors of the cohort, an average of approximately 240,000 unique TCR beta nucleotide sequences was sequenced per donor, of which about 18% were non-productive. Roughly 300 gigabases of sequencing data and 70 million to 95 million unique TCR sequences made up an early release that covered some 640 HLA-typed donors.

The CDR3 goes from the cysteine to the phenylalanine over 13 residues. Only the CDR3 region is kept as DNA, spanning 39 bases read in frame from base 1. Trimming costs V 2 bases and J 6 bases, and their ends lie 9 bases apart. The germline V gene yields MNHEY for CDR1 and SVGAGI for CDR2. The cohort comprised some 730 healthy bone marrow donors. Cohort members were all nominally healthy when sampled, although unrecorded immune exposures were likely present. The donor was CMV seronegative and was included in the group of about 400 seronegative cohort members. A peripheral blood sample was collected from each donor, and TCR beta sequencing was performed on peripheral blood mononuclear cells. The Qiagen DNeasy Blood Extraction Kit was used to extract genomic DNA from the blood cell samples. The library was prepared using the immunoSEQ multiplex PCR assay. A mixture of 60 forward primers for TCR Vbeta segments and 13 reverse primers for TCR Jbeta segments was used in the multiplex PCR. Amplification of the CDR3 region of rearranged TCR beta genes was performed with a multiplex PCR assay on genomic DNA. On the Illumina HiSeq System, the amplified TCR beta libraries were sequenced as 87-base-pair reads. Per the original workflow: A later analysis counted tens of millions of unique TCR beta chains across the 650 to 800 repertoires, and 10 million to 11 million of these chains were shared by at least two donors. Raw reads were error-corrected and collapsed into unique sequences with a nearest-neighbor algorithm that merged closely related sequences to remove PCR and sequencing errors. To assign V, D and J gene segments, CDR3 sequences were aligned to IMGT reference sequences. For a sequence to be retained, a match of at least six nucleotides to both a V gene segment and a J gene segment was required. A rearrangement was called productive if the CDR3 had no stop codons and remained in frame with V and J, and every other rearrangement was called non-productive. CDR3 was defined according to IMGT convention as the region running from the second conserved V-encoded cysteine to the conserved J-encoded phenylalanine. The earlier analysis of about 640 of the donors excluded any sequence lacking an unambiguous match to a single V gene segment. An earlier analysis of 587 of the donors classified V segments as functional when productive rearrangements were above 56.7% and as segregating when the standard deviation between donors was above 5%. A statistical classification framework was built for diagnosing cytomegalovirus status from the catalog of TCR beta chain sequences. V and J gene assignment, in a later analysis, came from comparing TCR nucleotide sequences with IMGT/GENE-DB human TR gene sequences. The TCRdist pipeline was used in a later analysis to assign CDR3 sequences and most-parsimonious VDJ recombination scenarios. In a later analysis, every TCR beta chain was defined by the combination of its CDR3 amino acid sequence and its V-gene family, and reads without a unique V-gene family were dropped. As a way to deal with suspected cross-contamination and a sequencing artifact, a later analysis dropped more than 500 nucleotide sequences that were highly shared and had low generation probability. In a later analysis, a clonal expansion index was calculated for each public chain from normalized within-repertoire ranks of inferred template counts. A later analysis computed generation probabilities with a VDJ recombination model fitted to out-of-frame rearrangements, and checked the results against IGoR. In a later analysis, TCR-TCR, TCR-HLA and TCR-CMV co-occurrence was scored with hypergeometric tests, and a repertoire-size bias correction was applied to TCR pairs. To estimate false discovery rates, a later analysis permuted the HLA or CMV assignments 20 times. In a later analysis, co-occurring TCRs were grouped using DBSCAN, and TCRdist sequence similarity was added for clustering within HLA-allele-positive subsets. Repertoires with fewer than 30,000 or more than 120,000 public chains, plus five repertoires with anomalous nucleotide sharing, were excluded from co-occurrence clustering. In TCRdb, the immuneACCESS table is reduced to in-frame sequences with V and J assigned. These tables do not hold every clone; where another copy was compared, an unresolved V gene accounts for under half, and the others remain unexplained. That table gives V, J and clone size, and the DNA gave D and trimming. The sample table holds fewer than 150,000 clones, of which over 70% were seen once. The top ten clones comprise 5.1% of the sample.

Results and caveats for the whole study, not just this receptor: Linkage disequilibrium might explain the correlated functional status among segregating V segments, but an unknown experimental factor could not be excluded. Only TCR beta chains were sequenced in this cohort, and the absence of alpha or paired-chain data limited detectable features. A later analysis found that TCR association rates varied across HLA loci, with DRB1 alleles showing the most associated TCRs and HLA-C alleles the fewest. The sequencing pipeline was judged likely to have produced a cluster of highly shared sequence variants as a technical artifact. In a later genetic analysis, fewer N-insertions in productive TCRs were reported among donors in an Asian-associated ancestry cluster than the approximately 670-donor mean. The authors suggested that the approach could potentially be extended to other disease states and immunological phenotypes. Because HLA typing was unavailable for some donors at each locus, only the typed subset was used in association tests. Presence/absence analyses assumed roughly uniform sequencing depth across donors, an assumption that may not hold. A later analysis found that HLA-associated TCR beta chains were more clonally expanded and had lower generation probabilities than equally common non-associated chains. Three of the identified cytomegalovirus-associated TCR beta chains were confirmed in vitro to be specific for cytomegalovirus antigens. Immune exposure information for the cohort was limited to CMV serostatus. Some IMGT-functional V segments, including TRBV6-2 and TRBV6-3, could not be distinguished by the 87-base-pair reads and were therefore excluded. In a later analysis, around 17,000 TCR beta sequences were associated with specific HLA alleles at a false discovery rate of 0.05. The classifier was reported to diagnose cytomegalovirus status with high specificity and sensitivity in both the original cohort and the validation cohort. Broadly in line with IMGT annotations, most TCR beta V segments showed up in productive rearrangements about 87% or about 30% of the time in an earlier analysis of several hundred of the donors. Because counts were too low, roughly 16 rarely observed V segments, including chromosome 9 orphons, were excluded from the earlier analysis of some 540 of the donors. In a later analysis, several top co-occurrence clusters were reported to appear linked to parvovirus B19, influenza, CMV and Epstein-Barr virus. V-gene and J-gene trimming of TCR beta chains was associated with a missense DCLRE1C variant in a later genetic analysis, and the association was replicated in an independent cohort. A further reported finding was that TCR beta sequences accurately predicted the HLA-A and HLA-B alleles for most subjects in the first cohort. When HLA alleles, especially DR and DQ, strongly co-occurred, TCR associations were difficult to assign to individual alleles. The study gave a list of about 170 TCR beta chains associated with cytomegalovirus. Across donors, most TCR sequences were observed very rarely, whereas some public TCRs were present in many individuals. In a later analysis, most CMV-associated TCR beta chains were found to appear HLA-restricted, with HLA associations seemingly driven largely by CMV exposure.

Details on this clone: No cognate antigen has been identified for it. Base qualities are not provided; no much larger clone lies one nucleotide away.

The receptor's source is a male donor in good health and CMV-seronegative. The V gene is TRBV6-5 and the J gene is TRBJ2-3; the D gene is possibly TRBD1, with 5 bases matching. Sequenced sample: PBMCs. The DNA is TGTGCCAGCAGTTACCCAGGGTCCGATACGCAGTATTTT. Translated, this gives CASSYPGSDTQYF.